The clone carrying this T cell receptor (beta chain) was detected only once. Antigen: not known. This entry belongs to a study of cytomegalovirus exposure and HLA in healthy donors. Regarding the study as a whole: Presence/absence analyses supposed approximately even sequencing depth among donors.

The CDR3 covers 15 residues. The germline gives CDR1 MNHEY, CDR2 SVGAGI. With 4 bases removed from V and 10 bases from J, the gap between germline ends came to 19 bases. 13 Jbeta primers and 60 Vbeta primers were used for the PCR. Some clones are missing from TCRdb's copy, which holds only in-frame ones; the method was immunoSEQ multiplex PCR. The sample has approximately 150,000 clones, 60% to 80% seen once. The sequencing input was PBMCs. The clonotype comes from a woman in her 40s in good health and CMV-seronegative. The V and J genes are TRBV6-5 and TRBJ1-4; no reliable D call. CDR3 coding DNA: TGTGCCAGCAGTTTAGCAAGCGACCCGAAAGGAAAACTGTTTTTT. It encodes CASSLASDPKGKLFF.